This TCR beta chain was captured by sequencing in a study of blood T cell repertoires in COVID-19. About the research overall: Researchers got acute and convalescent COVID-19 samples from the United States, Italy and Spain. Sample material is recorded as cDNA or gDNA derived from T cells, B-cell-depleted T cells, or PBMCs.

The CDR3 extends over 15 amino acids. Germline V gives CDR1 KGHSH, CDR2 LQKENI. Unmatched junction bases numbered 8, after V lost 4 bases and J lost 4 bases. In the authors' workflow: The assay estimated nucleated cells by amplifying reference gene primers. Generated by immunoSEQ multiplex PCR, the TCRdb table keeps only in-frame clones and is missing some. V and J calls plus clone size are reproduced from that table; the DNA served to infer D and trimming. The data hold 93,000 or so clones, with about 87% observed a single time. Sequencing input: peripheral blood. The chain couples TRBV18 to TRBJ1-1, with 8 bases lining up with TRBD1. This TCR came from a human donor in a cohort sampled during active or convalescent COVID-19. CDR3 residues: CASSLDTGGVTEAFF. As DNA, the CDR3 is TGTGCCAGCTCACTTGACACAGGGGGAGTCACTGAAGCTTTCTTT.